This TCR beta chain was captured in a study of beta chain features in type 1 diabetes. Notes on the study in general: Junctions at VDJ sites from type 1 diabetes patients had fewer insertions and more deletions.

This clone showed up just a few times. No antigen is known for it. The investigators reverse transcribed all of the isolated RNA, so they sequenced expressed TCRB transcripts. TCRdb's table, derived via immunoSEQ multiplex PCR, lists solely in-frame clones and lacks some. The data contain around 300,000 clones, roughly 15% of them seen just once; the ten biggest clones take up 6.7%. The germline V and J ends were trimmed by 8 bases and 4 bases, with 7 bases remaining between them. Germline V gives CDR1 SGHTA, CDR2 FQGTGA. The CDR3 contains 11 residues. This chain connects TRBV7-3 to TRBJ2-3; the D gene is possibly TRBD1 (5 bases). The sample comprised central memory CD4+ T cells from blood. The sequence came from a man aged 25 to 40 in good health. The CDR3 sequence: CASQGADTQYF. The DNA of the CDR3 is TGTGCCAGCCAAGGGGCAGATACGCAGTATTTT.